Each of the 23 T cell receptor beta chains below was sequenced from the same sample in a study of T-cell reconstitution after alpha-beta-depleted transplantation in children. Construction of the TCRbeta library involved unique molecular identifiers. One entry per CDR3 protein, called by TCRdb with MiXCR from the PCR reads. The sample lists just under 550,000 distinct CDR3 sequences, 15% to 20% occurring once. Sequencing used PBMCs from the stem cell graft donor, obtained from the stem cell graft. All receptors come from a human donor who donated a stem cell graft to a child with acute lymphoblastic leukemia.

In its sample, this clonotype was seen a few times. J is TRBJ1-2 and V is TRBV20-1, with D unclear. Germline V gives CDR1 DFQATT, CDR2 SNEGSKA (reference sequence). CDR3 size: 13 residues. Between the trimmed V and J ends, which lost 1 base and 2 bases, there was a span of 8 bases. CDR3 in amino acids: CSARVWENYGYTF. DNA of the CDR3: TGCAGTGCTAGAGTCTGGGAAAACTATGGCTACACCTTC.

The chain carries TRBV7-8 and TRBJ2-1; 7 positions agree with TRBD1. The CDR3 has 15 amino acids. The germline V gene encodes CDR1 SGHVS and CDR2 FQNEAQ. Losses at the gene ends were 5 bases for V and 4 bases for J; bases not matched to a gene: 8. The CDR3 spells CASSPTPTGYNEQFF. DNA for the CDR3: TGTGCCAGCAGCCCTACCCCGACAGGGTACAATGAGCAGTTCTTC.

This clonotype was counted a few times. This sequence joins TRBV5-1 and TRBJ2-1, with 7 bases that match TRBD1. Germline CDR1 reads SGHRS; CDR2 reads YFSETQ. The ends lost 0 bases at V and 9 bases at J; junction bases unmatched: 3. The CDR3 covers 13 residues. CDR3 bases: TGCGCCAGCAGCTTGGGAGGGGGCAGTGAGCAGTTCTTC. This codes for CASSLGGGSEQFF.

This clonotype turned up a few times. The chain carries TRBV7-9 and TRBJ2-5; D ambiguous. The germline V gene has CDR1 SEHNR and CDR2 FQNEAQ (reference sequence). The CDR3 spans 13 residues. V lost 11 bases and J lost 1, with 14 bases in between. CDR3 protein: CASNRYSQETQYF. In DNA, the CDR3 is TGTGCCTCTAACAGATATTCCCAAGAGACCCAGTACTTC.

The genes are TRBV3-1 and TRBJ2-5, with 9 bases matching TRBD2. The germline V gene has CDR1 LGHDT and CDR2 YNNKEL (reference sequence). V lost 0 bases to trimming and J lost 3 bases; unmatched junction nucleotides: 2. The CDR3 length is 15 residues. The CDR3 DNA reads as TGTGCCAGCAGCCAAGAGACTAGCGGAGAAGAGACCCAGTACTTC. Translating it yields CASSQETSGEETQYF.

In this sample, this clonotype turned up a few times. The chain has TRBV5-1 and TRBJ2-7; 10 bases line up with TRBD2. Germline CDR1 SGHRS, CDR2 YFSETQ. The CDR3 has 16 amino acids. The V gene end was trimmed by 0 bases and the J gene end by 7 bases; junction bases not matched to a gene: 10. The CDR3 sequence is CASSLGWTSGVGEQYF. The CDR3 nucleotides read TGCGCCAGCAGCTTGGGTTGGACTAGCGGTGTTGGTGAGCAGTACTTC.

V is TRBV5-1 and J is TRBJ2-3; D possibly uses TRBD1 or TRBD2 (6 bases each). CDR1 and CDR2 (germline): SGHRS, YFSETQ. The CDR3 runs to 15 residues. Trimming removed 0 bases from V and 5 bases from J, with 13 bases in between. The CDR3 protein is CASSLDRAGIDTQYF. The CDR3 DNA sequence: TGCGCCAGCAGCTTGGACAGGGCGGGAATAGATACGCAGTATTTT.

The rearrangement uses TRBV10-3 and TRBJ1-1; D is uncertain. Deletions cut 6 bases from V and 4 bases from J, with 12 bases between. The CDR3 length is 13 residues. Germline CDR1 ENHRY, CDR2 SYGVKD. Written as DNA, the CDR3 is TGTGCCATCAGGAGAGCAGGTGGCACTGAAGCTTTCTTT. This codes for CAIRRAGGTEAFF.

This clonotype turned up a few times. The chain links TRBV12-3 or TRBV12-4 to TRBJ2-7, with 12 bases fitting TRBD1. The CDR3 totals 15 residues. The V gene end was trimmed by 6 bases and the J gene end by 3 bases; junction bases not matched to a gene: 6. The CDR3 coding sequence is TGTGCCAGCAGAGGGACAGGGGGCCCATTCTACGAGCAGTACTTC. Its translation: CASRGTGGPFYEQYF.

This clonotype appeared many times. As DNA, the CDR3 is TGCGCCAGCAGCTCATTAGCGGGGGAAGAGACCCAGTACTTC. Amino acids: CASSSLAGEETQYF. V gene TRBV5-1 combines with J gene TRBJ2-5, with TRBD2 identical over 9 bases. With 3 bases clipped from V and 3 bases from J, the junction kept 3 bases outside the gene matches. The CDR3 contains 14 residues. The germline gives CDR1 SGHRS, CDR2 YFSETQ.

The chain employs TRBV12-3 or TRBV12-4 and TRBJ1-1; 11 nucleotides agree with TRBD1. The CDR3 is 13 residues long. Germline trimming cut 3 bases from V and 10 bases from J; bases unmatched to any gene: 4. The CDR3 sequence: CASSFPDRGRAFF. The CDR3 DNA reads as TGTGCCAGCAGTTTTCCGGACAGGGGGCGAGCTTTCTTT.

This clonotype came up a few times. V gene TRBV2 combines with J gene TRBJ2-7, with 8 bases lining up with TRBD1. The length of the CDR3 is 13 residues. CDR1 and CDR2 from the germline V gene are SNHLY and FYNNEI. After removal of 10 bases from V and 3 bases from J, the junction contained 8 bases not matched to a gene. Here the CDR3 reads CAIDTDRDYEQYF. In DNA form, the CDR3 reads TGTGCCATTGATACGGACAGGGACTACGAGCAGTACTTC. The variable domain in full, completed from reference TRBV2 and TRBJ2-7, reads EPEVTQTPSHQVTQMGQEVILRCVPISNHLYFYWYRQILGQKVEFLVSFYNNEISEKSEIFDDQFSVERPDGSNFTLKIRSTKLEDSAMYFCAIDTDRDYEQYFGPGTRLTVT.

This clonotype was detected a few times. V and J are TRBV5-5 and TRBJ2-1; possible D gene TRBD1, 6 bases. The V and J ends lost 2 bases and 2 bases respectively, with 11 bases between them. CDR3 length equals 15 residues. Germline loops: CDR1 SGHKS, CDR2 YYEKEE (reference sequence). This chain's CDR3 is CASSFLGGPYNEQFF. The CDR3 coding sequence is TGTGCCAGCAGCTTCCTAGGGGGACCCTACAATGAGCAGTTCTTC.

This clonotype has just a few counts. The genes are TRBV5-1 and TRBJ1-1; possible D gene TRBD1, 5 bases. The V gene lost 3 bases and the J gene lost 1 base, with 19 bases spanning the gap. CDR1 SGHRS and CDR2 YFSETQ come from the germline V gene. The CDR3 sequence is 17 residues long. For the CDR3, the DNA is TGCGCCAGCAGCTCCCAGCCCCCAGGGTGGGCGAACACTGAAGCTTTCTTT. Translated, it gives CASSSQPPGWANTEAFF. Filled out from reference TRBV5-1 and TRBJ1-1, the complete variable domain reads KAGVTQTPRYLIKTRGQQVTLSCSPISGHRSVSWYQQTPGQGLQFLFEYFSETQRNKGNFPGRFSGRQFSNSRSEMNVSTLELGDSALYLCASSSQPPGWANTEAFFGQGTRLTVV.

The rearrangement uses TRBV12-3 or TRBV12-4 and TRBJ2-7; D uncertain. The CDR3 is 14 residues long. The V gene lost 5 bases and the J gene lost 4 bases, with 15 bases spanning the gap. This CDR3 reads CASSPFLLSYEQYF. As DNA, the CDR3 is TGTGCCAGCAGTCCTTTTCTACTCTCTTACGAGCAGTACTTC.

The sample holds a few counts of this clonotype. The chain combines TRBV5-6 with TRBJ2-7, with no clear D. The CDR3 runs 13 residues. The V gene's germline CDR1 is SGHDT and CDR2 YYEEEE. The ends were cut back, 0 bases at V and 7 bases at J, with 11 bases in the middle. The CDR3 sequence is CASSLEVGGEQYF. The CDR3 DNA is TGTGCCAGCAGCTTGGAGGTTGGTGGAGAGCAGTACTTC.

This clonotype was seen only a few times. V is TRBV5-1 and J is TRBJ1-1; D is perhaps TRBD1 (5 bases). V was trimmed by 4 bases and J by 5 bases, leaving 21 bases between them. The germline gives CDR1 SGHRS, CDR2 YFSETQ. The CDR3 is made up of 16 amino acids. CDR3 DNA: TGCGCCAGCAGCCCTCGGAACGGAGGGGTGGGGACTGAAGCTTTCTTT. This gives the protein CASSPRNGGVGTEAFF.

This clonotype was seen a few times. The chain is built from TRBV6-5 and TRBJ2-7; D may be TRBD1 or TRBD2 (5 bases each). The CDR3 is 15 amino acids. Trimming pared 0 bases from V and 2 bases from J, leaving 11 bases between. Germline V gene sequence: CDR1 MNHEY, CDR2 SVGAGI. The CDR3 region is CASSYSTWGTYEQYF. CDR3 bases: TGTGCCAGCAGTTACTCAACCTGGGGGACCTACGAGCAGTACTTC.

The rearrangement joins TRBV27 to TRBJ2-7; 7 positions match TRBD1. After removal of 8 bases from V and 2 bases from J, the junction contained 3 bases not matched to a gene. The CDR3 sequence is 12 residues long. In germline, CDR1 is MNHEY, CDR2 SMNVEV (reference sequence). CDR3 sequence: CASGTVTYEQYF. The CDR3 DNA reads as TGTGCCAGCGGGACAGTAACCTACGAGCAGTACTTC.

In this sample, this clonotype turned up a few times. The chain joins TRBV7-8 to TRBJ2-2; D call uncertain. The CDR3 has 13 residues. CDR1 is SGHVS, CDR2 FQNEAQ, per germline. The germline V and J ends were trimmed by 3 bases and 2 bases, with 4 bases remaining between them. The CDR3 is CASSFGNTGELFF. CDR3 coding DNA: TGTGCCAGCAGCTTTGGTAACACCGGGGAGCTGTTTTTT. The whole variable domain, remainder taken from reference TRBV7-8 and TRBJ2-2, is GAGVSQSPRYKVAKRGQDVALRCDPISGHVSLFWYQQALGQGPEFLTYFQNEAQLDKSGLPSDRFFAERPEGSVSTLKIQRTQQEDSAVYLCASSFGNTGELFFGEGSRLTVL.

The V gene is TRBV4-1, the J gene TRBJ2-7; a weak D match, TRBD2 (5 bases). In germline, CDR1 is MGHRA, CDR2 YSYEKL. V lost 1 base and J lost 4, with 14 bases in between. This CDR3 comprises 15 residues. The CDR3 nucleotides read TGCGCCAGCAGCCAAGTCGCTACCGGGGTTTACGAGCAGTACTTC. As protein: CASSQVATGVYEQYF.

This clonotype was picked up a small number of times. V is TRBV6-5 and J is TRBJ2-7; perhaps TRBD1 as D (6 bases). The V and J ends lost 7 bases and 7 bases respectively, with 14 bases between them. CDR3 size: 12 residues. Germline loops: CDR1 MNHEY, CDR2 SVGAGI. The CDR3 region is CASTDRLWEQYF. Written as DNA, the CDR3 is TGTGCCAGCACGGACAGACTTTGGGAGCAGTACTTC.

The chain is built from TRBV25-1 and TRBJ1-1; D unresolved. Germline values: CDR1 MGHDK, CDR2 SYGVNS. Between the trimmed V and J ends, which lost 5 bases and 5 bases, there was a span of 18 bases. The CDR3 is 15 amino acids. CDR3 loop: CASSSPLSLGTEAFF. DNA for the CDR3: TGTGCCAGCAGTTCGCCCTTGAGTCTGGGGACTGAAGCTTTCTTT.